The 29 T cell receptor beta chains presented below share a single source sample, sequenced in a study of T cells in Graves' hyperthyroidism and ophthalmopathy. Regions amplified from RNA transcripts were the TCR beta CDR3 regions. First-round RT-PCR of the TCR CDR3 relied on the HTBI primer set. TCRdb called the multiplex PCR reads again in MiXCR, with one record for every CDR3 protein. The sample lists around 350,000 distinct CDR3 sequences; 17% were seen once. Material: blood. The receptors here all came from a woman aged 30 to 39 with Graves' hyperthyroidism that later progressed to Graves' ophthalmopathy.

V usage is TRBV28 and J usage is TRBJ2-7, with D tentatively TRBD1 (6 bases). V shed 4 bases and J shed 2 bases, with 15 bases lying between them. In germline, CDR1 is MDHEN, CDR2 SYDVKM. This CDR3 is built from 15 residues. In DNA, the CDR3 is TGTGCCAGCAGTTCGATCAACAGGGAGCCCTACGAGCAGTACTTC. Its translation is CASSSINREPYEQYF.

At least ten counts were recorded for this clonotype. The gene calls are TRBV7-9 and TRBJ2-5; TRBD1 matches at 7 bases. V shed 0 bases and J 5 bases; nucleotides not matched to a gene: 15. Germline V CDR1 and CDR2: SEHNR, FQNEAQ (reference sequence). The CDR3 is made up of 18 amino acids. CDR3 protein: CASSLAETGILALETQYF. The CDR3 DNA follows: TGTGCCAGCAGCTTAGCGGAGACAGGGATCCTTGCTTTGGAGACCCAGTACTTC.

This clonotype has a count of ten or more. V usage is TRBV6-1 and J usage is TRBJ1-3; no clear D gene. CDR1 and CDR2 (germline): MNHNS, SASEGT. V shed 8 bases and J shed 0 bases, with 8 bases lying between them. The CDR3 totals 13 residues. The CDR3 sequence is CASRSPSGNTIYF. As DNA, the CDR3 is TGTGCCAGCCGAAGTCCCTCTGGAAACACCATATATTTT.

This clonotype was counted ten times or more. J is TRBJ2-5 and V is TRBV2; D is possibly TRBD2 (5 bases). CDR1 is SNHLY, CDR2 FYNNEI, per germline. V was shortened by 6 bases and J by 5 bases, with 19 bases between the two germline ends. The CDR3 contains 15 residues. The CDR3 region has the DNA TGTGCCAGCAGGCCCCCCGGGGTCCTTTCGGAGACCCAGTACTTC. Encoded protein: CASRPPGVLSETQYF.

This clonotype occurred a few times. CDR3 in amino acids: CASSATGTSNQPQHF. The CDR3, as DNA: TGCGCCAGCAGCGCGACAGGGACTAGCAATCAGCCCCAGCATTTT. J is TRBJ1-5 and V is TRBV4-1, with TRBD1 matching 7 bases. Germline trimming cut 5 bases from V and 0 bases from J; bases unmatched to any gene: 4. Germline lookup yields CDR1 MGHRA and CDR2 YSYEKL. The CDR3 spans 15 residues.

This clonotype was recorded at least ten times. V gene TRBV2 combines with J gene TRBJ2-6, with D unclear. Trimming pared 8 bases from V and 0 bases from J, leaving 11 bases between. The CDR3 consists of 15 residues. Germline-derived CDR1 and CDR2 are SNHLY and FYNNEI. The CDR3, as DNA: TGTGCCAGCTCCGAAGCAAGCTCTGGGGCCAACGTCCTGACTTTC. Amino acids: CASSEASSGANVLTF.

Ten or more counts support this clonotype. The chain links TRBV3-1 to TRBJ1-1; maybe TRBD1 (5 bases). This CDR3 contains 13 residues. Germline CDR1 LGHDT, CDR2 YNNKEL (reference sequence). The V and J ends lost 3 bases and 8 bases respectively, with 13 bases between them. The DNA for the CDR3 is TGTGCCAGCAGCCACCTAAACCGGGACGAAGCTTTCTTT. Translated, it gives CASSHLNRDEAFF.

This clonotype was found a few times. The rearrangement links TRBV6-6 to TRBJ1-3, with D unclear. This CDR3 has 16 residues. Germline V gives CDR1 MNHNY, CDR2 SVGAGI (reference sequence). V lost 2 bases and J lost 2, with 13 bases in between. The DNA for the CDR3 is TGTGCCAGCAGTTACGGCATTGGGAGCCCTGGAAACACCATATATTTT. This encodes CASSYGIGSPGNTIYF.

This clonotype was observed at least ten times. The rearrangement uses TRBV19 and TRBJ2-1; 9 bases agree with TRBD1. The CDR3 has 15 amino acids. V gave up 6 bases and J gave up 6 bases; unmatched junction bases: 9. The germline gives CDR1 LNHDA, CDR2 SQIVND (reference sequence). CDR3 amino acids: CASSPGTGLVNEQFF. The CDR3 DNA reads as TGTGCCAGTAGCCCCGGGACAGGGTTGGTCAATGAGCAGTTCTTC.

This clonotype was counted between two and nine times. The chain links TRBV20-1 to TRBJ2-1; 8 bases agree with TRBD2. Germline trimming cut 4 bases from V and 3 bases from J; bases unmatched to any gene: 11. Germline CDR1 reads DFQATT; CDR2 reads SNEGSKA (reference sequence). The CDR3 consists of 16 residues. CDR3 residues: CSAKGVDGRDYNEQFF. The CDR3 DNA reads TGCAGTGCTAAAGGAGTCGACGGGAGGGACTACAATGAGCAGTTCTTC.

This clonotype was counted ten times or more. The CDR3 here is CASSQGGVYSPLHF. CDR3 coding DNA: TGTGCCAGCAGCCAGGGGGGGGTTTATTCACCCCTCCACTTT. The genes are TRBV6-1 and TRBJ1-6, with 7 bases that match TRBD1. This CDR3 comprises 14 residues. The germline V gene has CDR1 MNHNS and CDR2 SASEGT. Losses at the gene ends were 6 bases for V and 8 bases for J; bases not matched to a gene: 7.

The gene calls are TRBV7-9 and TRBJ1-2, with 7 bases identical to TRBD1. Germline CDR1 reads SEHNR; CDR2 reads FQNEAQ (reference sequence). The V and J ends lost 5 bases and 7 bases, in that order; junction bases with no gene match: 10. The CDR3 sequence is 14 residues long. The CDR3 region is CASSEDREGLGYTF. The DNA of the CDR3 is TGTGCCAGCAGCGAAGACAGGGAGGGGCTTGGCTACACCTTC.

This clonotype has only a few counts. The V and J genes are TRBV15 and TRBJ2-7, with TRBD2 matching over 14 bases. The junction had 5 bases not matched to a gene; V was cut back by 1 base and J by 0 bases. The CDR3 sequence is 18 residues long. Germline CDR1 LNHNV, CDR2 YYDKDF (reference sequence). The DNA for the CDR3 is TGTGCCACCAGCAGAGGACTAGCGGGAGGGCATGACTCCTACGAGCAGTACTTC. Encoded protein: CATSRGLAGGHDSYEQYF.

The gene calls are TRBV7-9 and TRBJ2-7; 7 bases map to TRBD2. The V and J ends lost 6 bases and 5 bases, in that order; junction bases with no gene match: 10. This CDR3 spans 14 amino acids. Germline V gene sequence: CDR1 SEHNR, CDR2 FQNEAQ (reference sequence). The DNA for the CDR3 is TGTGCCAGCAGATCAAGCCGGGGGGAGGACGAGCAGTACTTC. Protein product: CASRSSRGEDEQYF.

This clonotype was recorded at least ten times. CDR3 nucleotide sequence: TGTGCCTGGAGGGACCGCCTGGGACAGGGTTTGGTAAACTATGGCTACACCTTC. Translation: CAWRDRLGQGLVNYGYTF. The genes are TRBV30 and TRBJ1-2; 9 nucleotides agree with TRBD1. Losses at the gene ends were 3 bases for V and 2 bases for J; bases not matched to a gene: 16. Germline CDR1 reads GTSNPN; CDR2 reads SVGIG (reference sequence). The CDR3 runs 18 residues.

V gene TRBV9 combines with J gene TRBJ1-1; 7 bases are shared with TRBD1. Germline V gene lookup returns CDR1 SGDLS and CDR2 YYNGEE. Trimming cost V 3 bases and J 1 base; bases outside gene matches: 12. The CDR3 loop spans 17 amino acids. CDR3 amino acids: CASSAGQRVYSNTEAFF. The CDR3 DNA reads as TGTGCCAGCAGCGCGGGACAGCGGGTATATTCGAACACTGAAGCTTTCTTT. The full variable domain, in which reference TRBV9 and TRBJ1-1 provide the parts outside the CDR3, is DSGVTQTPKHLITATGQRVTLRCSPRSGDLSVYWYQQSLDQGLQFLIQYYNGEERAKGNILERFSAQQFPDLHSELNLSSLELGDSALYFCASSAGQRVYSNTEAFFGQGTRLTVV.

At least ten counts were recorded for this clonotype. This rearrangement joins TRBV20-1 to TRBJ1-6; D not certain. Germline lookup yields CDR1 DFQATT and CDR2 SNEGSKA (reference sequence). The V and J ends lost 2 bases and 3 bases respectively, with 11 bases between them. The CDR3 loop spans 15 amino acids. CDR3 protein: CSARFRGLYNSPLHF. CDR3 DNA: TGCAGTGCTAGATTCCGCGGACTCTATAATTCACCCCTCCACTTT.

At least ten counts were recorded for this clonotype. CDR3 in amino acids: CASSTGTGSYEQYF. The CDR3 nucleotides read TGTGCCAGTAGTACCGGGACAGGGTCCTACGAGCAGTACTTC. The V call is TRBV19, the J call TRBJ2-7; 9 bases match TRBD1. V shed 4 bases, J shed 1 base, and the junction held 2 bases outside the gene matches. Looked up from germline, CDR1 is LNHDA and CDR2 is SQIVND (reference sequence). CDR3 length: 14 amino acids.

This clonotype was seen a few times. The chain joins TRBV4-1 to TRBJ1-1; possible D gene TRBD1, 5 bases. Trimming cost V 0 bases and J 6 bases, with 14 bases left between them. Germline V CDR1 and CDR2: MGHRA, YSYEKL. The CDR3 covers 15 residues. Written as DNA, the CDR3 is TGCGCCAGCAGCCAAGATAGGGGTTTTCGGTCTGAAGCTTTCTTT. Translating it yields CASSQDRGFRSEAFF.

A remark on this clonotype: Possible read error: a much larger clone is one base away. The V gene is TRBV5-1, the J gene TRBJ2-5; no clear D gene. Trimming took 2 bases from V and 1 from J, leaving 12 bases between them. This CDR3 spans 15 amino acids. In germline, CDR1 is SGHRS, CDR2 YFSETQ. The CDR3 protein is CASSLRQIVQETQYF. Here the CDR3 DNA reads TGCGCCAGCAGCTTACGTCAGATCGTCCAAGAGACCCAGTACTTC. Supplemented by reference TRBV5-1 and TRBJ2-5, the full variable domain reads KAGVTQTPRYLIKTRGQQVTLSCSPISGHRSVSWYQQTPGQGLQFLFEYFSETQRNKGNFPGRFSGRQFSNSRSEMNVSTLELGDSALYLCASSLRQIVQETQYFGPGTRLLVL.

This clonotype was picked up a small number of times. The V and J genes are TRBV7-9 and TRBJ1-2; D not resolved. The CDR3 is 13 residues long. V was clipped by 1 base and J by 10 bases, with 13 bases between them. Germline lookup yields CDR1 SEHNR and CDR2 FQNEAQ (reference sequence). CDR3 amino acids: CASSLGPYGDYTF. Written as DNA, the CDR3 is TGTGCCAGCAGCTTAGGCCCTTATGGGGACTACACCTTC.

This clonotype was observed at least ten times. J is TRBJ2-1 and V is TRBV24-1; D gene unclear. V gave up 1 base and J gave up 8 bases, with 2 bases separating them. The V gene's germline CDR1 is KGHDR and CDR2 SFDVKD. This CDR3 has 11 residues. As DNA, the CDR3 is TGTGCCACCAGTGATTTCGATGAGCAGTTCTTC. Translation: CATSDFDEQFF.

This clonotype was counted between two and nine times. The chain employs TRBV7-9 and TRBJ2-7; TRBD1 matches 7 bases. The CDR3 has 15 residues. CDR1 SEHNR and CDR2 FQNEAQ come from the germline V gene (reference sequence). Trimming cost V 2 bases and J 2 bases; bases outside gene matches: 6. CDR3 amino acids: CASSLFGTVTYEQYF. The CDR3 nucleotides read TGTGCCAGCAGCTTATTTGGGACAGTGACCTACGAGCAGTACTTC.

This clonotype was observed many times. Here the CDR3 reads CASSRLAGQETQYF. CDR3 sequence (DNA): TGTGCCAGCAGTAGACTAGCGGGCCAAGAGACCCAGTACTTC. V gene TRBV2 combines with J gene TRBJ2-5, with TRBD2 identical over 10 bases. Germline lookup yields CDR1 SNHLY and CDR2 FYNNEI. The junction had 1 base not matched to a gene; V was cut back by 5 bases and J by 1 base. CDR3 length: 14 amino acids. Variable domain in full (rest from reference TRBV2 and TRBJ2-5): EPEVTQTPSHQVTQMGQEVILRCVPISNHLYFYWYRQILGQKVEFLVSFYNNEISEKSEIFDDQFSVERPDGSNFTLKIRSTKLEDSAMYFCASSRLAGQETQYFGPGTRLLVL.

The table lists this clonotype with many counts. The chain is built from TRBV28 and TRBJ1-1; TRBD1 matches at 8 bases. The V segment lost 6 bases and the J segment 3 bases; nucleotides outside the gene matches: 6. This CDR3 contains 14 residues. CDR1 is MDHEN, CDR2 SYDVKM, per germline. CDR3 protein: CASRRTGGYTEAFF. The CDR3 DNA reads TGTGCCAGCAGGCGAACAGGGGGATACACTGAAGCTTTCTTT.

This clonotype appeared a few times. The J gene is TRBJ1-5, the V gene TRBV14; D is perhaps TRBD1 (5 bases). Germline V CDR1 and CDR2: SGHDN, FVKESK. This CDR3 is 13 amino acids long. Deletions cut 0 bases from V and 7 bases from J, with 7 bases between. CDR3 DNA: TGTGCCAGCAGCCAAGATGAGGGGCAGCCCCAGCATTTT. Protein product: CASSQDEGQPQHF.

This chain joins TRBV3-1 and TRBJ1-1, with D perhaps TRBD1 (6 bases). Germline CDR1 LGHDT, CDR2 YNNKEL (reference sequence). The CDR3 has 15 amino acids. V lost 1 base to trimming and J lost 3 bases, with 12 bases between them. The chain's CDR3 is CASSQVLGGYTEAFF. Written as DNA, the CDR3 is TGTGCCAGCAGCCAAGTCTTAGGGGGTTACACTGAAGCTTTCTTT.

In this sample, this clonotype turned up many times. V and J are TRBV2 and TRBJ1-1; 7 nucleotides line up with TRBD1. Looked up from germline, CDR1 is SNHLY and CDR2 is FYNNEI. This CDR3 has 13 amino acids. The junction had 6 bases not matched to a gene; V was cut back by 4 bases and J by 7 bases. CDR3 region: CASSARGLGEAFF. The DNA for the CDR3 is TGTGCCAGCAGTGCGAGGGGGCTGGGTGAAGCTTTCTTT.

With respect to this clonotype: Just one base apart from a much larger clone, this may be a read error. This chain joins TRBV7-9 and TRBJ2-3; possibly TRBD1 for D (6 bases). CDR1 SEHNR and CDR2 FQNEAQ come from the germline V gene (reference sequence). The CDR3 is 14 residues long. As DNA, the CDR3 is TGTGCCAGCAGCTTCCTACAGGGTCCAGATACGCTGTATTTT. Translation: CASSFLQGPDTLYF.